A selection of T cell receptor beta chains follows, all from one sample in a study of blood T cell repertoires in COVID-19. Using immunoSEQ multiplex PCR, the repertoire was profiled, and TCRdb retains in-frame clones only, with some absent. The repertoire holds approximately 300,000 clones, with around 90% as singletons. Sequenced sample: PBMCs or T cells enriched from blood (not recorded which). Receptor source: a woman aged 25 to 39 who had recovered from COVID-19. The CDR3 runs from the conserved cysteine through the conserved F or W. The D gene is left open where the match is weak. Size values are once, few and many counts, or a class for expanded clones, and some rows have none.

abundance	j_gene	v_gene	d_gene	CDR3aa	CDR3nt
-	TRBJ1-5	TRBV7-2	TRBD1	CASSLWDSSNQPQHF	TGTGCCAGCAGCTTATGGGACAGTTCCAATCAGCCCCAGCATTTT
-	TRBJ2-1	TRBV7-9	-	CASSLSRTVPGLYNEQFF	TGTGCCAGCAGCTTATCCCGGACAGTCCCAGGCCTCTACAATGAGCAGTTCTTC
-	TRBJ1-3	TRBV30	-	CAWSALQGTSGNTIYF	TGTGCCTGGAGTGCTCTACAGGGTACCTCTGGAAACACCATATATTTT
-	TRBJ2-1	TRBV5-1	TRBD1	CASSPRDRGLNEQFF	TGCGCCAGCAGCCCCCGGGACAGGGGGCTCAATGAGCAGTTCTTC
-	TRBJ2-7	TRBV6-5	TRBD1	CASGTGPSREQYF	TGTGCCAGCGGGACAGGGCCCAGTCGGGAGCAGTACTTC
-	TRBJ1-1	TRBV30	-	CAWGNGGEAFF	TGTGCCTGGGGGAACGGGGGGGAAGCTTTCTTT
-	TRBJ1-1	TRBV7-8	-	CASSRDRGGLNTEAFF	TGTGCCAGCAGCCGAGATCGGGGGGGCCTGAACACTGAAGCTTTCTTT
-	TRBJ2-3	TRBV5-1	-	CASQAVRTDTQYF	TGCGCCAGCCAGGCCGTTCGCACAGATACGCAGTATTTT
-	TRBJ1-1	TRBV6-5	-	CASARRQGEAFF	TGTGCCAGCGCAAGACGGCAGGGAGAAGCTTTCTTT
once	TRBJ1-2	TRBV15	-	CATSRLRGNYGYTF	TGTGCCACCAGCAGATTGAGGGGGAACTATGGCTACACCTTC
-	TRBJ1-5	TRBV7-9	TRBD1	CASSEASGGANSNQPQHF	TGTGCCAGCAGCGAGGCATCAGGGGGTGCAAATAGCAATCAGCCCCAGCATTTT
-	TRBJ2-5	TRBV7-8	TRBD2	CASSQRSGLGASETQYF	TGTGCCAGCAGCCAACGCTCGGGACTAGGGGCCTCAGAGACCCAGTACTTC
-	TRBJ1-2	TRBV28	TRBD1	CASSLGTAYGYTF	TGTGCCAGCAGTTTAGGGACAGCCTATGGCTACACCTTC
few	TRBJ2-6	TRBV27	-	CASSSLSGANVLTF	TGTGCCAGCAGCTCCCTCTCTGGGGCCAACGTCCTGACTTTC
-	TRBJ1-2	TRBV5-1	-	CASSLDLGAASENGYTF	TGCGCCAGCAGCTTGGATCTTGGCGCAGCGTCGGAAAATGGCTACACCTTC
-	TRBJ1-2	TRBV7-9	TRBD1	CASSQTGGKDGYTF	TGTGCCAGCAGTCAAACAGGGGGCAAGGATGGCTACACCTTC
-	TRBJ1-3	TRBV6-1	-	CASSEARSSGNTIYF	TGTGCCAGCAGTGAAGCGAGGAGCTCTGGAAACACCATATATTTT
-	TRBJ1-1	TRBV2	TRBD1	CASFDRGNTEAFF	TGTGCCAGCTTCGACAGGGGGAACACTGAAGCTTTCTTT
-	TRBJ1-5	TRBV3-1/TRBV3-2	-	CASSQGPGGQPQHF	TGTGCCAGCAGCCAGGGGCCAGGAGGGCAGCCCCAGCATTTT
-	TRBJ1-3	TRBV18	TRBD1	CASSPQDRFSGNTIYF	TGTGCCAGCTCACCGCAGGACAGGTTCTCTGGAAACACCATATATTTT
few	TRBJ1-1	TRBV5-4	-	CASSPPARDTEAFF	TGTGCCAGCAGCCCCCCTGCCAGGGACACTGAAGCTTTCTTT
-	TRBJ2-3	TRBV10-2	TRBD2	CASSGGSGVGTQYF	TGCGCCAGCAGTGGTGGTAGCGGGGTCGGTACGCAGTATTTT